A selection of T cell receptor beta chains follows, all from one sample in a study of T-cell reconstitution after alpha-beta-depleted transplantation in children. Each CDR3 protein gets one entry after TCRdb re-called the PCR reads with MiXCR. The sample has roughly 70,000 distinct CDR3 sequences, roughly 5.2% seen once. The input for sequencing was PBMCs, mostly from graft donor cells, taken 180 days after TCRalphabeta/CD19-depleted stem cell transplant. These TCRs come from a boy under two years old who had a stem cell transplant for acute myeloid leukemia, so the T cells may come from the graft donor. CDR3s include the opening cysteine and the closing phenylalanine or tryptophan. Fields, in order: CDR3 DNA, CDR3 protein, D gene, V gene, J gene, clone size. The D gene is left open where the match is weak. The size of a clone is reported for some rows only, either as once, few or many, or as a class for expanded clones.

cdr3_nt: TGTGCCAGCAGCTCCCGCGGACCGATTAGAACAGATACGCAGTATTTT
cdr3_aa: CASSSRGPIRTDTQYF
d_call: NA
v_call: TRBV5-4
j_call: TRBJ2-3
clone_size: NA

cdr3_nt: TGTGCCAGCACCAAGGGTCCCTCGTCCTTTAACTATGGCTACACCTTC
cdr3_aa: CASTKGPSSFNYGYTF
d_call: NA
v_call: TRBV6-5
j_call: TRBJ1-2
clone_size: many

cdr3_nt: TGTGCCAGCAGTCTGGGGGGATCAGGAAACACCATATATTTT
cdr3_aa: CASSLGGSGNTIYF
d_call: NA
v_call: TRBV27
j_call: TRBJ1-3
clone_size: many

cdr3_nt: TGTGCCAGCAGCCGCCGAAAGCTACAGGGAGCTAACTATGGCTACACCTTC
cdr3_aa: CASSRRKLQGANYGYTF
d_call: NA
v_call: TRBV7-9
j_call: TRBJ1-2
clone_size: many

cdr3_nt: TGTGCCTGGAGTGTTTCCGGGGAGCTGTTTTTT
cdr3_aa: CAWSVSGELFF
d_call: NA
v_call: TRBV30
j_call: TRBJ2-2
clone_size: many

cdr3_nt: TGTGCCAGCAGCCAGCCTCTGCGGGGGGGGAGCCCTGAAGACCGCTACAATGAGCAGTTCTTC
cdr3_aa: CASSQPLRGGSPEDRYNEQFF
d_call: TRBD2
v_call: TRBV7-8
j_call: TRBJ2-1
clone_size: many

cdr3_nt: TGCAGTGCTAGAACTTACAGGGGGATGAACACCGGGGAGCTGTTTTTT
cdr3_aa: CSARTYRGMNTGELFF
d_call: TRBD1
v_call: TRBV20-1
j_call: TRBJ2-2
clone_size: many

cdr3_nt: TGTGCCAGCAGTTATCCAACAGGGGCCTACGAGCAGTACTTC
cdr3_aa: CASSYPTGAYEQYF
d_call: TRBD1
v_call: TRBV6-5
j_call: TRBJ2-7
clone_size: many

cdr3_nt: TGTGCCAGCAGACTGCTGCACGGGGCAACTAATGAAAAACTGTTTTTT
cdr3_aa: CASRLLHGATNEKLFF
d_call: NA
v_call: TRBV7-9
j_call: TRBJ1-4
clone_size: many

cdr3_nt: TGTGCCAGCAGTTTGGGGCGGGGGAGCACAGATACGCAGTATTTT
cdr3_aa: CASSLGRGSTDTQYF
d_call: TRBD2
v_call: TRBV28
j_call: TRBJ2-3
clone_size: many

cdr3_nt: TGTGCCAGCAGCTCTCGGGACTCTCGGAGCAATCAGCCCCAGCATTTT
cdr3_aa: CASSSRDSRSNQPQHF
d_call: NA
v_call: TRBV7-2
j_call: TRBJ1-5
clone_size: many

cdr3_nt: TGTGCCAGCAGACTACTCCAGGGGGCAAGGGATTCACCCCTCCACTTT
cdr3_aa: CASRLLQGARDSPLHF
d_call: TRBD1
v_call: TRBV6-5
j_call: TRBJ1-6
clone_size: many

cdr3_nt: TGCGCCAGCAGCTCGAGTCTAGCGGGAAGAACCACCCTCGAGACCCAGTACTTC
cdr3_aa: CASSSSLAGRTTLETQYF
d_call: TRBD2
v_call: TRBV5-1
j_call: TRBJ2-5
clone_size: many

cdr3_nt: TGTGCCAGCAGCTTGGGACGCCAACAGTCGGGGGTCAGTGAAAAACTGTTTTTT
cdr3_aa: CASSLGRQQSGVSEKLFF
d_call: NA
v_call: TRBV11-1
j_call: TRBJ1-4
clone_size: many

cdr3_nt: TGTGCCAGCAGCCAACCCGGCCTTCGGGGAGACGCCCCCGGGGAGCTGTTTTTT
cdr3_aa: CASSQPGLRGDAPGELFF
d_call: NA
v_call: TRBV3-1
j_call: TRBJ2-2
clone_size: many

cdr3_nt: TGTGCCATCAGTTCGGATCGCGGGGGGTCGCTCTCCTACAATGAGCAGTTCTTC
cdr3_aa: CAISSDRGGSLSYNEQFF
d_call: TRBD2
v_call: TRBV12-3/TRBV12-4
j_call: TRBJ2-1
clone_size: NA

cdr3_nt: TGTGCCAGCACCTTGGACAGGGGCACTGAAGCTTTCTTT
cdr3_aa: CASTLDRGTEAFF
d_call: TRBD1
v_call: TRBV12-3/TRBV12-4
j_call: TRBJ1-1
clone_size: many

cdr3_nt: TGTGCCAGCAGTTTAAGAGGGGGGGGGCAGTTCTTC
cdr3_aa: CASSLRGGGQFF
d_call: NA
v_call: TRBV12-3/TRBV12-4
j_call: TRBJ2-1
clone_size: many

cdr3_nt: TGTGCCAGCAGTTTTGGAGGGGGCCCAACTAATTCACCCCTCCACTTT
cdr3_aa: CASSFGGGPTNSPLHF
d_call: TRBD1
v_call: TRBV12-3/TRBV12-4
j_call: TRBJ1-6
clone_size: many

cdr3_nt: TGTGCCAGCATGCCAGGACCCTACTCTGGAAACACCATATATTTT
cdr3_aa: CASMPGPYSGNTIYF
d_call: NA
v_call: TRBV4-2
j_call: TRBJ1-3
clone_size: many

cdr3_nt: TGTGCCAGCAGTTCCCCCGACAGGGGGAATCTTTCACCCCTCCACTTT
cdr3_aa: CASSSPDRGNLSPLHF
d_call: TRBD1
v_call: TRBV12-3/TRBV12-4
j_call: TRBJ1-6
clone_size: many

cdr3_nt: TGTGCCAGCTCTCTTACTCTTGCAGGGGGCTGGGATGGCTACACCTTC
cdr3_aa: CASSLTLAGGWDGYTF
d_call: TRBD1
v_call: TRBV12-3/TRBV12-4
j_call: TRBJ1-2
clone_size: many

cdr3_nt: TGTGCCAGCAGTTCTGGGGGGGCCTCCTACAATGAGCAGTTCTTC
cdr3_aa: CASSSGGASYNEQFF
d_call: NA
v_call: TRBV6-5
j_call: TRBJ2-1
clone_size: many

cdr3_nt: TGCGCCAGCAGCTTGTTCAGTTCCTACGAGCAGTACTTC
cdr3_aa: CASSLFSSYEQYF
d_call: NA
v_call: TRBV5-1
j_call: TRBJ2-7
clone_size: many

cdr3_nt: TGCAGTGCTGGGCCATGGGGAAACTATGGCTACACCTTC
cdr3_aa: CSAGPWGNYGYTF
d_call: NA
v_call: TRBV20-1
j_call: TRBJ1-2
clone_size: many

cdr3_nt: TGTGCCAGCAGTAGCACAGGGGACTATGGCTACACCTTC
cdr3_aa: CASSSTGDYGYTF
d_call: TRBD1
v_call: TRBV6-1
j_call: TRBJ1-2
clone_size: many

cdr3_nt: TGCAGCGCCGGACAGGGGACAGATACGCAGTATTTT
cdr3_aa: CSAGQGTDTQYF
d_call: TRBD1
v_call: TRBV29-1
j_call: TRBJ2-3
clone_size: many

cdr3_nt: TGTACCCGCAGTTCACCCATCCGGGCGGGGGGGCCCGCAGATACGCAGTATTTT
cdr3_aa: CTRSSPIRAGGPADTQYF
d_call: TRBD2
v_call: TRBV12-3/TRBV12-4
j_call: TRBJ2-3
clone_size: once

cdr3_nt: TGTGCCAGCAGTTTTTCCAGGGAGTCGGGAAATGGCTACACCTTC
cdr3_aa: CASSFSRESGNGYTF
d_call: NA
v_call: TRBV6-5
j_call: TRBJ1-2
clone_size: many

cdr3_nt: TGTGCCAGCATCTCGGGGCTCTCTGGGGCCAACGTCCTGACTTTC
cdr3_aa: CASISGLSGANVLTF
d_call: NA
v_call: TRBV12-3/TRBV12-4
j_call: TRBJ2-6
clone_size: many

cdr3_nt: TGTGCCAGCAGTTTGCGGGGGGGCCGGGATGAGCAGTTCTTC
cdr3_aa: CASSLRGGRDEQFF
d_call: TRBD2
v_call: TRBV6-5
j_call: TRBJ2-1
clone_size: many

cdr3_nt: TGCAGCGTTTACGGTAGCGGACAAAAAGAGACCCAGTACTTC
cdr3_aa: CSVYGSGQKETQYF
d_call: NA
v_call: TRBV29-1
j_call: TRBJ2-5
clone_size: many

cdr3_nt: TGTGCCAGCAGTTTATCGGGACCAAACTATGGCTACACCTTC
cdr3_aa: CASSLSGPNYGYTF
d_call: NA
v_call: TRBV28
j_call: TRBJ1-2
clone_size: many

cdr3_nt: TGTGCCAGCAACCGACTAGCGCCTTCCTACGAGCAGTACTTC
cdr3_aa: CASNRLAPSYEQYF
d_call: TRBD2
v_call: TRBV6-2/TRBV6-3
j_call: TRBJ2-7
clone_size: NA

cdr3_nt: TGTGCCAGCAGCCGGACAGGGGCATACTCTGGAAACACCATATATTTT
cdr3_aa: CASSRTGAYSGNTIYF
d_call: TRBD1
v_call: TRBV11-2
j_call: TRBJ1-3
clone_size: many

cdr3_nt: TGTGCCAGCAGTCCAGCGGCGGGGGGGTTTCAGACCCAGTACTTC
cdr3_aa: CASSPAAGGFQTQYF
d_call: TRBD2
v_call: TRBV12-3/TRBV12-4
j_call: TRBJ2-5
clone_size: many